A single sample is the source of the 5 T cell receptor beta chains below, sequenced in a study of PD-1 blockade in classical Hodgkin lymphoma. Assay used: immunoSEQ multiplex PCR; TCRdb lists only in-frame clones, some missing. The sample includes 55,000 to 75,000 clones, about 70% of them seen just once. Brentuximab vedotin exposure varied among the patients, all of whom had relapsed after autologous stem cell transplantation. This specimen was peripheral blood mononuclear cells (PBMCs), taken before the second cycle of nivolumab. Receptor source: a human donor with classical Hodgkin lymphoma.

This rearrangement joins TRBV2 to TRBJ1-1; D uncertain. V shed 4 bases and J shed 3 bases, with 3 bases lying between them. The CDR3 loop spans 11 amino acids. Germline CDR1 is SNHLY and CDR2 is FYNNEI. The CDR3, as DNA: TGTGCCAGCAGTGGCTACACTGAAGCTTTCTTT. Protein: CASSGYTEAFF.

The chain carries TRBV2 and TRBJ1-3; D ambiguous. The V end was cut by 7 bases, the J end by 0 bases, with 16 bases between. In germline, CDR1 is SNHLY, CDR2 FYNNEI. The CDR3 consists of 16 residues. The CDR3 sequence is CASTRAPSDSGNTIYF. DNA of the CDR3: TGTGCCAGCACTAGGGCTCCCTCAGACTCTGGAAACACCATATATTTT.

The CDR3 bases are TGTGCCAGCAGCCAAGAGGGGCCCCGTGGTAATGAAAAACTGTTTTTT. Amino acid sequence: CASSQEGPRGNEKLFF. The chain has TRBV4-2 and TRBJ1-4; D possibly corresponds to TRBD1 (5 bases). The V end was cut by 0 bases, the J end by 4 bases, with 12 bases between. The CDR3 is 16 amino acids. Germline lookup yields CDR1 LGHNA and CDR2 YNFKEQ.

CDR3 nucleotides: TGCAGTGCTATACTTGGACAGGAAGCTTTCTTT. This codes for CSAILGQEAFF. The V and J genes are TRBV20-1 and TRBJ1-1, with a tentative D call TRBD1 (6 bases). Per germline, CDR1 DFQATT and CDR2 SNEGSKA (reference sequence). The CDR3 spans 11 residues. The germline V and J ends were trimmed by 4 bases and 8 bases, with 11 bases remaining between them.

In the case of this clone: Other DNA sequences from this sample encode an identical CDR3 as well. The V call is TRBV2, the J call TRBJ2-1; D uncertain. CDR1 is SNHLY and CDR2 is FYNNEI in the germline V gene. With 3 bases removed from V and 0 bases from J, the gap between germline ends came to 9 bases. The CDR3 is made up of 15 amino acids. The CDR3 DNA reads TGTGCCAGCAGTGAGAACAGTGGCTCCTACAATGAGCAGTTCTTC. Protein sequence: CASSENSGSYNEQFF.